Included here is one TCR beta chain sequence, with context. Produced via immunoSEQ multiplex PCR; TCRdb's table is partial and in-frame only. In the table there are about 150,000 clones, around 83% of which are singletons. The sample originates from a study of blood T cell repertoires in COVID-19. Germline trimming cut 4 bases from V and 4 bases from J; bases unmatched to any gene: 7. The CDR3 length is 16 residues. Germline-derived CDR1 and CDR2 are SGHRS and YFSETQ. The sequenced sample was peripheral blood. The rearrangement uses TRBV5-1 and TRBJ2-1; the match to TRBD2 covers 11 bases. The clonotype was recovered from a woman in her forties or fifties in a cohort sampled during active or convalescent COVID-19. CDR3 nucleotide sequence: TGCGCCAGCAGCCAGGGGGGGACTAGCGGTTACAATGAGCAGTTCTTC. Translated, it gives CASSQGGTSGYNEQFF.